One and the same sample provided the 21 T cell receptor beta chains below, sequenced in a study of cytomegalovirus exposure and HLA in healthy donors. With 60 Vbeta and 13 Jbeta primers, the PCR was carried out. The data were produced by immunoSEQ multiplex PCR, yet TCRdb's version contains in-frame clones alone and is incomplete. The sample carries 100,000 to 150,000 clones, roughly four fifths recorded once. Sequencing was done on a sample of PBMCs. These receptors all come from a woman aged 50 to 60 in good health and CMV-seronegative.

This clone was recorded once. J is TRBJ2-7 and V is TRBV29-1; D uncertain. With 5 bases removed from V and 2 bases from J, the gap between germline ends came to 13 bases. CDR3 length equals 13 residues. From germline, CDR1 is SQVTM and CDR2 ANQGSEA. The CDR3 DNA reads as TGCAGCGTTCCCCAACTCTCCCCCTACGAGCAGTACTTC. It encodes CSVPQLSPYEQYF.

The V and J genes are TRBV28 and TRBJ2-3; 8 bases match TRBD2. In germline, CDR1 is MDHEN, CDR2 SYDVKM. This CDR3 has 14 amino acids. V was pared by 7 bases and J by 7 bases, with 10 bases of the junction left unmatched. The CDR3 DNA follows: TGTGCCAGCAATCCCGAGCGGGAGACGAATACGCAGTATTTT. Translation gives CASNPERETNTQYF.

The chain combines TRBV10-2 with TRBJ1-2; 7 positions match TRBD1. Germline CDR1 is WSHSY and CDR2 is SAAADI. The V segment lost 5 bases and the J segment 4 bases; nucleotides outside the gene matches: 4. This CDR3 comprises 13 residues. The CDR3 DNA reads as TGCGCCAGCAGTCCCGGACAGGTCTATGGCTACACCTTC. Residues: CASSPGQVYGYTF.

This chain's CDR3 is CASSGPGQGYNEQFF. CDR3 DNA: TGTGCCAGCAGCGGCCCCGGACAGGGATACAATGAGCAGTTCTTC. This chain uses TRBV7-3 with TRBJ2-1; 8 bases are shared with TRBD1. CDR3 length: 15 amino acids. Germline-derived CDR1 and CDR2 are SGHTA and FQGTGA. With 5 bases clipped from V and 4 bases from J, the junction kept 7 bases outside the gene matches.

This chain uses TRBV6-6 with TRBJ2-7, with D possibly TRBD1 on 6 matching bases. Trimming shortened V by 6 bases and J by 6 bases, and 21 bases separated the two germline ends. The CDR3 sequence is 15 residues long. Germline V CDR1 and CDR2: MNHNY, SVGAGI (reference sequence). For the CDR3, the DNA is TGTGCCAGCAGCCAATTGACCGGGCAGGGGAGCGAGCAGTACTTC. Protein product: CASSQLTGQGSEQYF.

This rearrangement joins TRBV7-9 to TRBJ2-1; TRBD1 might be the D (6 bases). Between the trimmed V and J ends, which lost 8 bases and 0 bases, there was a span of 20 bases. The CDR3 covers 17 residues. Germline lookup yields CDR1 SEHNR and CDR2 FQNEAQ (reference sequence). The chain's CDR3 is CASSLRGQPSSYNEQFF. As DNA, the CDR3 is TGTGCCAGCTCATTACGTGGACAGCCCAGCTCCTACAATGAGCAGTTCTTC.

This chain joins TRBV4-3 and TRBJ2-7; TRBD2 matches at 7 bases. There are 14 residues in the CDR3. Germline values: CDR1 LGHNA, CDR2 YSLEER. J gave up 7 bases and V 1 base, and 7 bases lay outside the gene matches. CDR3 residues: CASSQGLAGWEQYF. CDR3 DNA: TGCGCCAGCAGCCAAGGACTAGCAGGGTGGGAGCAGTACTTC.

This rearrangement joins TRBV27 to TRBJ2-5, with 8 bases fitting TRBD1. The CDR3 length is 15 residues. V was pared by 4 bases and J by 2 bases, with 6 bases of the junction left unmatched. CDR1 and CDR2 (germline): MNHEY, SMNVEV (reference sequence). CDR3 nucleotide sequence: TGTGCCAGCAGTTCGACCGGGACAGGTCAAGAGACCCAGTACTTC. This sequence encodes CASSSTGTGQETQYF.

The rearrangement links TRBV15 to TRBJ1-2, with 7 positions matching TRBD1. CDR3 length equals 16 residues. CDR1 LNHNV and CDR2 YYDKDF come from the germline V gene (reference sequence). J lost 6 bases, V lost 3 bases, and 13 bases had no gene match. The DNA for the CDR3 is TGTGCCACCAGCAGGACCGACAGGGAACGGAGTGATGGCTACACCTTC. Translation gives CATSRTDRERSDGYTF.

The V call is TRBV6-6, the J call TRBJ2-5; a weak D match, TRBD2 (6 bases). V lost 5 bases and J lost 4, with 14 bases in between. Germline V gives CDR1 MNHNY, CDR2 SVGAGI (reference sequence). The CDR3 has 14 amino acids. The CDR3 DNA sequence: TGTGCCAGCAGTCCGGGGAGGCGGGGAGAGACCCAGTACTTC. As protein: CASSPGRRGETQYF.

In regard to this clone: The same CDR3 arises from other DNA sequences in this sample as well. The chain links TRBV4-3 to TRBJ2-7, with TRBD2 identical over 12 bases. The J segment lost 2 bases and the V segment lost 1 base, leaving 0 bases of the junction unmatched. Germline V gives CDR1 LGHNA, CDR2 YSLEER. CDR3 length: 15 amino acids. The DNA of the CDR3 is TGCGCCAGCAGCCAAGGACTAGCGGGAGCCTACGAGCAGTACTTC. Translation gives CASSQGLAGAYEQYF.

The chain is built from TRBV5-1 and TRBJ2-7; D might be TRBD1 (5 bases). CDR1 SGHRS and CDR2 YFSETQ come from the germline V gene. Trimming stripped 3 bases from V and 0 bases from J, with 10 bases between. This CDR3 is built from 14 residues. The CDR3: CASSSGALSYEQYF. In DNA, the CDR3 is TGCGCCAGCAGCTCTGGGGCCCTCTCCTACGAGCAGTACTTC. Looking up the rest from reference TRBV5-1 and TRBJ2-7 gives the full variable domain: KAGVTQTPRYLIKTRGQQVTLSCSPISGHRSVSWYQQTPGQGLQFLFEYFSETQRNKGNFPGRFSGRQFSNSRSEMNVSTLELGDSALYLCASSSGALSYEQYFGPGTRLTVT.

Only one count was recorded for this clone. V is TRBV7-9 and J is TRBJ1-1; D gene unclear. Deletions cut 7 bases from V and 6 bases from J, with 12 bases between. Germline loops: CDR1 SEHNR, CDR2 FQNEAQ (reference sequence). The CDR3 is made up of 12 amino acids. In DNA form, the CDR3 reads TGTGCCAGCAACGCGGGGATGGCTGAAGCTTTCTTT. It translates to CASNAGMAEAFF.

This clone was observed a handful of times. The CDR3 DNA follows: TGTGCCTGGAGTGTACCAGGTGCTTATGGCTACACCTTC. It yields the protein CAWSVPGAYGYTF. The chain combines TRBV30 with TRBJ1-2; D remains unclear. Per the germline V gene, CDR1 is GTSNPN and CDR2 is SVGIG (reference sequence). The length of the CDR3 is 13 residues. V was pared by 0 bases and J by 5 bases, with 10 bases between.

The rearrangement links TRBV9 to TRBJ2-1; TRBD1 matches at 8 bases. Trimming cost V 0 bases and J 7 bases; bases outside gene matches: 9. Germline CDR1 reads SGDLS; CDR2 reads YYNGEE. The CDR3 extends over 16 amino acids. The CDR3 nucleotides read TGTGCCAGCAGCGTAGCAGCAGGGGGCAGTGTAAATGAGCAGTTCTTC. It yields the protein CASSVAAGGSVNEQFF.

The chain is built from TRBV5-1 and TRBJ2-4; possibly TRBD1 for D (6 bases). Per the germline V gene, CDR1 is SGHRS and CDR2 is YFSETQ. Trimming took off 0 bases at V and 0 bases at J, with 16 bases between the two ends. This CDR3 contains 18 residues. The CDR3 DNA reads TGCGCCAGCAGCTTGGTGGCAGGGGATCTCCTAGCCAAAAACATTCAGTACTTC. Translating it yields CASSLVAGDLLAKNIQYF. Looking up the rest from reference TRBV5-1 and TRBJ2-4 gives the full variable domain: KAGVTQTPRYLIKTRGQQVTLSCSPISGHRSVSWYQQTPGQGLQFLFEYFSETQRNKGNFPGRFSGRQFSNSRSEMNVSTLELGDSALYLCASSLVAGDLLAKNIQYFGAGTRLSVL.

The DNA for the CDR3 is TGTGCCAGCCGACAGGGAGGTAGCTACGAGCAGTACTTC. Protein sequence: CASRQGGSYEQYF. The chain employs TRBV19 and TRBJ2-7, with a tentative D call TRBD1 (7 bases). Germline CDR1 and CDR2: LNHDA and SQIVND (reference sequence). CDR3 length: 13 residues. V lost 9 bases and J 3 bases, leaving 15 bases between the germline ends.

The CDR3 region is CASSPNRNTEAFF. The CDR3 region has the DNA TGTGCCAGCAGCCCCAACAGGAACACTGAAGCTTTCTTT. The gene calls are TRBV11-2 and TRBJ1-1; D is undetermined. Trimming stripped 5 bases from V and 1 base from J, with 8 bases between. Germline CDR1 reads SGHAT; CDR2 reads FQNNGV. This CDR3 is built from 13 residues.

The gene calls are TRBV30 and TRBJ1-1; 7 bases are shared with TRBD1. CDR1 GTSNPN and CDR2 SVGIG come from the germline V gene (reference sequence). V was pared by 2 bases and J by 6 bases, with 12 bases of the junction left unmatched. The CDR3 covers 15 residues. The CDR3 region has the DNA TGTGCCTGGAGTCCCGCCCAACAGGGGCCCGCTGAAGCTTTCTTT. Translation: CAWSPAQQGPAEAFF.

V is TRBV7-9 and J is TRBJ2-3, with D possibly TRBD2 on 6 matching bases. The CDR3 contains 16 residues. The V and J ends lost 3 bases and 4 bases respectively, with 17 bases between them. Germline V gene lookup returns CDR1 SEHNR and CDR2 FQNEAQ (reference sequence). DNA of the CDR3: TGTGCCAGCAGCTTCTCGGTCGGGAGTACGGCAGATACGCAGTATTTT. Translating gives CASSFSVGSTADTQYF.

V and J are TRBV27 and TRBJ2-1; D perhaps matches TRBD2 (5 bases). This CDR3 comprises 14 residues. Per germline, CDR1 MNHEY and CDR2 SMNVEV (reference sequence). V was pared by 3 bases and J by 8 bases, with 14 bases between. The CDR3 loop reads CASSLESGGYEQFF. The CDR3 DNA is TGTGCCAGCAGTTTGGAGAGCGGTGGCTATGAGCAGTTCTTC.